These 25 T cell receptor beta chains share one sample of origin, sequenced in a study of STAT3 mutations in large granular lymphocyte leukemia. Whole-study findings and limits: Every T-LGLL patient had at least one immunodominant TCRbeta clonotype.

These receptors have no identified antigens. The repertoire was sequenced with immunoSEQ multiplex PCR; TCRdb's copy has only in-frame clones and lacks some. The repertoire holds about 1,600 clones, with 86% as singletons. The sequencing input was peripheral blood mononuclear cells. The receptors come from a woman aged 40 to 49 with T-cell large granular lymphocyte leukemia. Some clones in this sample may be carry-over from other donors' samples.

In this sample, this clone turned up once. The J gene is TRBJ1-1, the V gene TRBV6-5; 7 nucleotides agree with TRBD1. The CDR3 is made up of 13 amino acids. The V gene's germline CDR1 is MNHEY and CDR2 SVGAGI. The J segment lost 4 bases and the V segment lost 6 bases, leaving 5 bases of the junction unmatched. CDR3 DNA: TGTGCCAGCAGGCTCCAGGGGGGCACTGAAGCTTTCTTT. Its protein product is CASRLQGGTEAFF.

The chain joins TRBV5-5 to TRBJ1-2, with TRBD1 identical over 10 bases. Germline trimming cut 0 bases from V and 3 bases from J; bases unmatched to any gene: 5. Germline CDR1 reads SGHKS; CDR2 reads YYEKEE (reference sequence). This CDR3 region has 16 residues. The CDR3 bases are TGTGCCAGCAGCTTGGGTACGGGACAGGGGTACTATGGCTACACCTTC. Protein sequence: CASSLGTGQGYYGYTF.

J is TRBJ2-3 and V is TRBV30, with TRBD2 matching over 7 bases. The V gene end was trimmed by 5 bases and the J gene end by 3 bases; junction bases not matched to a gene: 8. The CDR3 sequence is 14 residues long. Per germline, CDR1 GTSNPN and CDR2 SVGIG (reference sequence). This chain's CDR3 is CAWGRLAVTDTQYF. In DNA form, the CDR3 reads TGTGCCTGGGGGCGGCTAGCGGTAACAGATACGCAGTATTTT. Variable domain in full (rest from reference TRBV30 and TRBJ2-3): SQTIHQWPATLVQPVGSPLSLECTVEGTSNPNLYWYRQAAGRGLQLLFYSVGIGQISSEVPQNLSASRPQDRQFILSSKKLLLSDSGFYLCAWGRLAVTDTQYFGPGTRLTVL.

A few counts support this clone. The chain is built from TRBV7-3 and TRBJ2-3; the D is unclear. The V end was cut by 2 bases, the J end by 7 bases, with 7 bases between. CDR3 size: 12 residues. Germline-derived CDR1 and CDR2 are SGHTA and FQGTGA. CDR3 DNA sequence: TGTGCCAGCAGCTTAGTTGGAAATACGCAGTATTTT. It is translated as CASSLVGNTQYF.

The table lists this clone with a few counts. This rearrangement joins TRBV7-3 to TRBJ1-2, with 7 bases fitting TRBD1. The CDR3 contains 16 residues. Germline CDR1 is SGHTA and CDR2 is FQGTGA. The V segment lost 4 bases and the J segment 5 bases; nucleotides outside the gene matches: 13. This chain's CDR3 is CASSSEPGQLTYGYTF. The CDR3 nucleotides are TGTGCCAGCAGCTCCGAGCCGGGACAGCTCACTTATGGCTACACCTTC.

This chain connects TRBV10-3 to TRBJ1-5; D perhaps matches TRBD1 (6 bases). Germline V CDR1 and CDR2: ENHRY, SYGVKD. V shed 2 bases and J shed 4 bases, with 12 bases lying between them. CDR3 length equals 15 residues. CDR3: CAISEDYRVNQPQHF. CDR3 DNA sequence: TGTGCCATCAGTGAGGATTACAGGGTTAATCAGCCCCAGCATTTT.

V gene TRBV14 combines with J gene TRBJ2-3; 9 positions match TRBD1. Trimming cost V 4 bases and J 3 bases; bases outside gene matches: 8. Germline V gene sequence: CDR1 SGHDN, CDR2 FVKESK. CDR3 length equals 16 residues. In DNA, the CDR3 is TGTGCCAGCAGCCCCCTACCGGGACAGGGTACAGATACGCAGTATTTT. Translation gives CASSPLPGQGTDTQYF.

This sequence joins TRBV4-1 and TRBJ1-2; 7 bases align to TRBD1. The CDR3 spans 16 residues. In germline, CDR1 is MGHRA, CDR2 YSYEKL. The J segment lost 4 bases and the V segment lost 1 base, leaving 9 bases of the junction unmatched. This CDR3 is CASSQGWGQGGYGYTF. The DNA of the CDR3 is TGCGCCAGCAGCCAAGGGTGGGGGCAGGGGGGCTATGGCTACACCTTC.

This clone was picked up a small number of times. The genes are TRBV9 and TRBJ1-2, with TRBD1 identical over 7 bases. This CDR3 is built from 14 residues. Germline CDR1 SGDLS, CDR2 YYNGEE. V trimming: 5 bases; J trimming: 2 bases; junction bases outside the gene matches: 6. The CDR3 region has the DNA TGTGCCAGCAGAGGGGGACAGATAAACTATGGCTACACCTTC. This translates into CASRGGQINYGYTF.

This rearrangement joins TRBV9 to TRBJ2-5; D is ambiguous. The V end was cut by 0 bases, the J end by 0 bases, with 6 bases between. The germline V gene has CDR1 SGDLS and CDR2 YYNGEE. The CDR3 is made up of 14 amino acids. The CDR3 DNA reads as TGTGCCAGCAGCGTAGGTCCCAACCAAGAGACCCAGTACTTC. This encodes CASSVGPNQETQYF.

This clone was counted a single time. The chain joins TRBV29-1 to TRBJ2-6, with D tentatively TRBD1 (6 bases). Germline CDR1 and CDR2: SQVTM and ANQGSEA. V dropped 7 bases and J dropped 1 base, with 8 bases sitting between them. The CDR3 is 13 amino acids. In DNA form, the CDR3 reads TGCAGCGCCACAGGGTCTGGGGCCAACGTCCTGACTTTC. It specifies CSATGSGANVLTF. Based on the CDR3 plus reference TRBV29-1 and TRBJ2-6, the full variable domain is SAVISQKPSRDICQRGTSLTIQCQVDSQVTMMFWYRQQPGQSLTLIATANQGSEATYESGFVIDKFPISRPNLTFSTLTVSNMSPEDSSIYLCSATGSGANVLTFGAGSRLTVL.

This rearrangement joins TRBV25-1 to TRBJ1-1; TRBD1 might be the D (5 bases). Trimming cost V 1 base and J 11 bases, with 14 bases left between them. Germline CDR1 is MGHDK and CDR2 is SYGVNS. The CDR3 totals 13 residues. The CDR3 is CASSEWGHGLAFF. Written as DNA, the CDR3 is TGTGCCAGCAGTGAATGGGGCCACGGCTTGGCTTTCTTT.

This clone was seen just once. The chain recombines TRBV4-2 with TRBJ1-5; D remains unclear. Trimming shortened V by 0 bases and J by 0 bases, and 6 bases separated the two germline ends. Germline CDR1 is LGHNA and CDR2 is YNFKEQ. This CDR3 has 15 amino acids. The CDR3 loop reads CASSQDNPSNQPQHF. The CDR3 nucleotides read TGTGCCAGCAGCCAAGATAACCCTAGCAATCAGCCCCAGCATTTT.

The rearrangement joins TRBV5-1 to TRBJ1-2; TRBD1 matches at 9 bases. J was trimmed by 4 bases and V by 0 bases; bases with no gene match: 10. The CDR3 length is 17 residues. The germline gives CDR1 SGHRS, CDR2 YFSETQ. The CDR3 loop reads CASSLVPTGQGGYGYTF. The CDR3 DNA is TGCGCCAGCAGCTTGGTGCCCACGGGACAGGGAGGCTATGGCTACACCTTC.

V usage is TRBV12-2 and J usage is TRBJ1-1; the D call of TRBD1 is as the table states it, not checked on the DNA. TRBV12-2 is a documented pseudogene. The CDR3 loop spans 14 amino acids. The CDR3 DNA reads TGTGCAAGTCGACACCGACAGGGGCGGACTGAAGCTTTCTTT. Translating it yields CASRHRQGRTEAFF.

As DNA, the CDR3 is TGTGCCTGGAGGGGACATGGGCGGGGCCAAGAGACCCAGTACTTC. Translation gives CAWRGHGRGQETQYF. The genes are TRBV30 and TRBJ2-5, with D possibly called TRBD1 or TRBD2 (6 bases each). Germline V gene sequence: CDR1 GTSNPN, CDR2 SVGIG (reference sequence). V lost 3 bases to trimming and J lost 1 base, with 15 bases between them. CDR3 size: 15 residues. Drawing the rest from reference TRBV30 and TRBJ2-5, the complete variable domain is SQTIHQWPATLVQPVGSPLSLECTVEGTSNPNLYWYRQAAGRGLQLLFYSVGIGQISSEVPQNLSASRPQDRQFILSSKKLLLSDSGFYLCAWRGHGRGQETQYFGPGTRLLVL.

Written as DNA, the CDR3 is TGTGCCAGCAGCCAGTCGGTAGCGGGGGGGCCAGAGACCCAGTACTTC. Its protein is CASSQSVAGGPETQYF. The chain is built from TRBV7-2 and TRBJ2-5; 11 nucleotides line up with TRBD2. This CDR3 contains 16 residues. The J segment lost 4 bases and the V segment lost 5 bases, leaving 9 bases of the junction unmatched. Germline CDR1 is SGHTA and CDR2 is FQGNSA.

The gene calls are TRBV7-9 and TRBJ2-5, with TRBD2 as a possible D gene (6 bases). The germline V gene has CDR1 SEHNR and CDR2 FQNEAQ (reference sequence). V was shortened by 2 bases and J by 2 bases, with 9 bases between the two germline ends. The CDR3 has 14 amino acids. This CDR3 reads CASSLSSGQETQYF. The CDR3 DNA sequence: TGTGCCAGCAGCTTATCGAGCGGGCAAGAGACCCAGTACTTC.

V usage is TRBV6-6 and J usage is TRBJ1-5; 7 nucleotides line up with TRBD1. The CDR3 covers 13 residues. Losses at the gene ends were 6 bases for V and 5 bases for J; bases not matched to a gene: 4. Germline loops: CDR1 MNHNY, CDR2 SVGAGI (reference sequence). Here the CDR3 reads CASRPTGDQPQHF. In DNA form, the CDR3 reads TGTGCCAGCAGACCAACAGGGGATCAGCCCCAGCATTTT.

V usage is TRBV6-6 and J usage is TRBJ1-1; TRBD1 might be the D (6 bases). V was trimmed by 7 bases and J by 0 bases, leaving 12 bases between them. The CDR3 spans 14 residues. Germline V lookup: CDR1 MNHNY, CDR2 SVGAGI (reference sequence). The CDR3 DNA is TGTGCCAGCACCCCGACAGGCTTGAACACTGAAGCTTTCTTT. Translating gives CASTPTGLNTEAFF.

The CDR3 DNA reads as TGCGCCAGCAGCTTGGGCGGCAGGCACTATGGCTACACCTTC. Translating gives CASSLGGRHYGYTF. The V and J genes are TRBV5-1 and TRBJ1-2; D is unresolved. The V and J ends lost 0 bases and 3 bases respectively, with 9 bases between them. The CDR3 loop spans 14 amino acids. Germline V gene lookup returns CDR1 SGHRS and CDR2 YFSETQ.

The rearrangement links TRBV7-8 to TRBJ1-2, with unresolved D. This CDR3 is 16 amino acids long. Germline V CDR1 and CDR2: SGHVS, FQNEAQ. The V gene lost 1 base and the J gene lost 7 bases, with 19 bases spanning the gap. The CDR3 is CASSLGVSPGKSGYTF. CDR3 bases: TGTGCCAGCAGCTTAGGAGTGAGTCCGGGGAAGTCTGGCTACACCTTC. The full variable domain, completed using reference TRBV7-8 and TRBJ1-2, is GAGVSQSPRYKVAKRGQDVALRCDPISGHVSLFWYQQALGQGPEFLTYFQNEAQLDKSGLPSDRFFAERPEGSVSTLKIQRTQQEDSAVYLCASSLGVSPGKSGYTFGSGTRLTVV.

This clone came up once. The chain has TRBV30 and TRBJ1-1; D possibly corresponds to TRBD1 (5 bases). The V end lost 5 bases, the J end lost 8 bases, and 12 bases lay between the germline ends. This CDR3 is 11 amino acids long. CDR1 and CDR2 (germline): GTSNPN, SVGIG (reference sequence). CDR3 in DNA: TGTGCCTGGGGGGACGGGCCAGAAGCTTTCTTT. Translated, it gives CAWGDGPEAFF.

The V call is TRBV6-5, the J call TRBJ2-7, with no clear D. The CDR3 runs to 15 residues. Germline V lookup: CDR1 MNHEY, CDR2 SVGAGI. V gave up 0 bases and J gave up 5 bases, with 14 bases separating them. CDR3 bases: TGTGCCAGCAGTTACTCCAGTTTCAACAGTGACGAGCAGTACTTC. The encoded protein is CASSYSSFNSDEQYF.

This clone was seen a few times. The CDR3 DNA follows: TGTGCCAGCAGTGAACTAGCGGGAGGGCCAGATACGCAGTATTTT. It codes for CASSELAGGPDTQYF. The V call is TRBV6-1, the J call TRBJ2-3; the match to TRBD2 covers 12 bases. The CDR3 spans 15 residues. J gave up 4 bases and V 2 bases, and 1 base lay outside the gene matches. Germline CDR1 is MNHNS and CDR2 is SASEGT.